Below are 24 T cell receptor beta chains sequenced from a single sample in a study of cytomegalovirus exposure and HLA in healthy donors. 60 Vbeta and 13 Jbeta primers were used in PCR. Assay used: immunoSEQ multiplex PCR; TCRdb lists only in-frame clones, some missing. The table records some 140,000 clones, over 75% of them present only once. The sequencing sample was made of PBMCs. These TCRs come from a woman aged 50 to 65 in good health and CMV-seropositive.

J is TRBJ2-2 and V is TRBV19; 13 bases line up with TRBD2. Trimming at V came to 6 bases and at J to 0 bases, leaving 4 bases not matched to a gene. The CDR3 contains 17 residues. The germline V gene has CDR1 LNHDA and CDR2 SQIVND (reference sequence). CDR3 in DNA: TGTGCCAGTAGGGGGACTAGCGGGGTTACGAACACCGGGGAGCTGTTTTTT. Translating gives CASRGTSGVTNTGELFF.

The chain recombines TRBV30 with TRBJ1-1; D is unresolved. Germline CDR1 GTSNPN, CDR2 SVGIG (reference sequence). Deletions cut 1 base from V and 1 base from J, with 22 bases between. The CDR3 runs to 18 residues. The CDR3 spells CAWSDLGLGVERNTEAFF. The CDR3 bases are TGTGCCTGGAGTGACCTGGGTTTAGGAGTCGAGAGGAACACTGAAGCTTTCTTT.

This clone was counted only a few times. V is TRBV7-6 and J is TRBJ2-5; 10 positions match TRBD2. The germline CDR1 and CDR2 sequences are SGHVS and FNYEAQ. Unmatched junction bases numbered 12, after V lost 5 bases and J lost 6 bases. The CDR3 extends over 16 amino acids. The chain's CDR3 is CASSQNSGGLGQTQYF. CDR3 sequence (DNA): TGTGCCAGCAGCCAGAATAGCGGGGGGCTAGGCCAGACCCAGTACTTC.

This chain uses TRBV7-6 with TRBJ2-7; tentative D call: TRBD1 (6 bases). Deletions cut 3 bases from V and 5 bases from J, with 8 bases between. Germline lookup yields CDR1 SGHVS and CDR2 FNYEAQ. The CDR3 is 12 residues long. CDR3 sequence: CASSLHRDEQYF. CDR3 sequence (DNA): TGTGCCAGCAGCTTGCACAGGGACGAGCAGTACTTC.

This chain uses TRBV29-1 with TRBJ1-4; D might be TRBD1 (6 bases). Germline V gene data show CDR1 as SQVTM and CDR2 as ANQGSEA. The CDR3 extends over 14 amino acids. The ends were cut back, 6 bases at V and 2 bases at J, with 13 bases in the middle. The CDR3 DNA sequence: TGCAGCGTCGACACAGGGAGCACTAATGAAAAACTGTTTTTT. Amino acid sequence: CSVDTGSTNEKLFF. Complete variable domain (other parts from reference TRBV29-1 and TRBJ1-4): SAVISQKPSRDICQRGTSLTIQCQVDSQVTMMFWYRQQPGQSLTLIATANQGSEATYESGFVIDKFPISRPNLTFSTLTVSNMSPEDSSIYLCSVDTGSTNEKLFFGSGTQLSVL.

The chain employs TRBV6-1 and TRBJ2-7, with 12 bases fitting TRBD1. V was pared by 5 bases and J by 11 bases, with 10 bases of the junction left unmatched. Germline CDR1 reads MNHNS; CDR2 reads SASEGT. The CDR3 sequence is 14 residues long. The DNA for the CDR3 is TGTGCCAGCAGTCCCCCGGGACAGGGGGCGCTTAAGTACTTC. Encoded protein: CASSPPGQGALKYF.

This chain uses TRBV6-5 with TRBJ1-6; D is possibly TRBD1 (5 bases). This CDR3 contains 15 residues. Deletions cut 2 bases from V and 7 bases from J, with 12 bases between. Germline V gives CDR1 MNHEY, CDR2 SVGAGI. CDR3 DNA: TGTGCCAGCAGTTACGTAGGGGCCTCAAATTCACCCCTCCACTTT. Translation gives CASSYVGASNSPLHF.

V gene TRBV7-2 combines with J gene TRBJ1-1; D is unresolved. CDR1 and CDR2 (germline): SGHTA, FQGNSA. The V and J ends lost 3 bases and 4 bases respectively, with 9 bases between them. The CDR3 extends over 13 amino acids. The CDR3 loop reads CASSFFSITEAFF. The CDR3 DNA reads as TGTGCCAGCAGCTTTTTCAGTATCACTGAAGCTTTCTTT.

The CDR3 reads CASSARVGGDTEAFF. CDR3 sequence (DNA): TGTGCCAGCAGTGCCCGGGTTGGGGGGGACACTGAAGCTTTCTTT. The gene calls are TRBV28 and TRBJ1-1, with D perhaps matching TRBD1 (5 bases). Looked up from germline, CDR1 is MDHEN and CDR2 is SYDVKM. Trimming removed 5 bases from V and 3 bases from J, with 16 bases in between. The CDR3 is 15 amino acids.

The chain uses TRBV6-5 and TRBJ1-3, with TRBD1 as a possible D gene (6 bases). V dropped 7 bases and J dropped 5 bases, with 15 bases sitting between them. Per the germline V gene, CDR1 is MNHEY and CDR2 is SVGAGI. CDR3 size: 14 residues. The CDR3 DNA reads as TGTGCCAGCACCTCGGAGGGGGGGAGAAACACCATATATTTT. It encodes CASTSEGGRNTIYF.

The genes are TRBV11-3 and TRBJ2-3; 12 bases line up with TRBD2. In germline, CDR1 is SGHNT, CDR2 YENEEA. The CDR3 loop spans 17 amino acids. Trimming took 1 base from V and 5 from J; bases not matched to a gene: 7. The CDR3 sequence: CASSLAASGGEEDTQYF. The DNA for the CDR3 is TGTGCCAGCAGCTTAGCCGCTAGCGGGGGGGAAGAAGATACGCAGTATTTT.

The genes are TRBV18 and TRBJ1-1, with 9 bases that match TRBD1. The CDR3 has 17 residues. The V gene's germline CDR1 is KGHSH and CDR2 LQKENI. V lost 1 base to trimming and J lost 5 bases; unmatched junction nucleotides: 11. The CDR3 DNA is TGTGCCAGCTCACCACAGGACAGGGGCGGTCGGGGGACTGAAGCTTTCTTT. Translated, it gives CASSPQDRGGRGTEAFF.

The chain joins TRBV2 to TRBJ1-4; TRBD1 agrees at 9 bases. Germline V gene data show CDR1 as SNHLY and CDR2 as FYNNEI. V lost 6 bases and J lost 4; bases outside the gene matches: 3. This CDR3 has 14 amino acids. The CDR3 sequence: CASSPDRGNEKLFF. In DNA form, the CDR3 reads TGTGCCAGCAGCCCGGACAGGGGTAATGAAAAACTGTTTTTT.

The chain is built from TRBV28 and TRBJ1-1; no firm D call. Germline values: CDR1 MDHEN, CDR2 SYDVKM. This CDR3 is 13 amino acids long. V lost 6 bases and J lost 8, with 16 bases in between. The CDR3 sequence is CASREGLRSEAFF. CDR3 sequence (DNA): TGTGCCAGCAGGGAGGGTCTAAGATCGGAAGCTTTCTTT.

This chain uses TRBV27 with TRBJ2-2; D is uncertain. The V end lost 3 bases, the J end lost 3 bases, and 8 bases lay between the germline ends. The germline CDR1 and CDR2 sequences are MNHEY and SMNVEV (reference sequence). CDR3 length: 14 amino acids. The CDR3 bases are TGTGCCAGCAGTTTCGTCAGATACACCGGGGAGCTGTTTTTT. Its protein is CASSFVRYTGELFF.

The gene calls are TRBV7-2 and TRBJ2-6; 7 bases align to TRBD1. Per germline, CDR1 SGHTA and CDR2 FQGNSA. V was pared by 4 bases and J by 2 bases, with 2 bases of the junction left unmatched. The CDR3 has 15 amino acids. The CDR3 region has the DNA TGTGCCAGCAGCTCGCAGGGGGCTGGGGCCAACGTCCTGACTTTC. Translation gives CASSSQGAGANVLTF.

J is TRBJ1-3 and V is TRBV5-4; tentative D call: TRBD1 (5 bases). Germline V gene sequence: CDR1 SGHNT, CDR2 YYREEE (reference sequence). There are 14 residues in the CDR3. Between the trimmed V and J ends, which lost 4 bases and 0 bases, there was a span of 8 bases. CDR3 DNA sequence: TGTGCCAGCAGCCCGGGGGGCTCTGGAAACACCATATATTTT. Its translation: CASSPGGSGNTIYF.

This sequence joins TRBV4-2 and TRBJ2-7; possibly TRBD2 for D (5 bases). V lost 0 bases and J 1 base, leaving 7 bases between the germline ends. The germline V gene has CDR1 LGHNA and CDR2 YNFKEQ. The CDR3 extends over 14 amino acids. This CDR3 reads CASSQDRTSYEQYF. As DNA, the CDR3 is TGTGCCAGCAGCCAAGACCGGACTTCCTACGAGCAGTACTTC.

The V gene is TRBV5-1, the J gene TRBJ1-1, with D tentatively TRBD1 (5 bases). The CDR3 consists of 15 residues. Germline loops: CDR1 SGHRS, CDR2 YFSETQ. V lost 0 bases and J 2 bases, leaving 11 bases between the germline ends. CDR3 loop: CASSLDPGVNTEAFF. The CDR3 nucleotides read TGCGCCAGCAGCTTGGATCCGGGGGTTAACACTGAAGCTTTCTTT.

The chain couples TRBV29-1 to TRBJ2-5; 9 positions agree with TRBD1. This CDR3 has 12 amino acids. CDR1 SQVTM and CDR2 ANQGSEA come from the germline V gene. V was clipped by 4 bases and J by 3 bases; unmatched bases: 0. The CDR3 DNA reads as TGCAGCGTTGGGGACAGGGAAGAGACCCAGTACTTC. Protein: CSVGDREETQYF.

The sample holds a few counts of this clone. This chain connects TRBV29-1 to TRBJ2-5; D is possibly TRBD1 (6 bases). The V end was cut by 6 bases, the J end by 2 bases, with 22 bases between. This CDR3 is 16 amino acids long. Per germline, CDR1 SQVTM and CDR2 ANQGSEA. The CDR3 protein is CSVGAYGRNVQETQYF. The DNA of the CDR3 is TGCAGCGTGGGGGCATACGGGCGCAACGTTCAAGAGACCCAGTACTTC.

V usage is TRBV21-1 and J usage is TRBJ1-1; the listed D gene, TRBD1, was not tested against the DNA. TRBV21-1 is shown as a pseudogene. The CDR3 contains 14 residues. The CDR3 sequence is CASSSDSDNTEAFF. The DNA for the CDR3 is TGTGCCAGCAGCAGCGACAGCGACAACACTGAAGCTTTCTTT.

This clone is a singleton in its sample. V usage is TRBV5-1 and J usage is TRBJ2-7, with D possibly matching TRBD1 (5 bases). The CDR3 sequence is 14 residues long. Germline V gives CDR1 SGHRS, CDR2 YFSETQ. Trimming removed 0 bases from V and 5 bases from J, with 12 bases in between. The CDR3 DNA is TGCGCCAGCAGCTTGGGGCCTCAGGGTGACGAGCAGTACTTC. Translation: CASSLGPQGDEQYF.

This chain links TRBV19 with TRBJ2-1; TRBD1 aligns across 8 bases. Trimming took 7 bases from V and 9 from J; bases not matched to a gene: 8. The CDR3 totals 13 residues. CDR1 LNHDA and CDR2 SQIVND come from the germline V gene (reference sequence). Here the CDR3 reads CASTVQGALEQFF. The CDR3 nucleotides read TGTGCCAGTACCGTTCAGGGGGCCCTTGAGCAGTTCTTC.